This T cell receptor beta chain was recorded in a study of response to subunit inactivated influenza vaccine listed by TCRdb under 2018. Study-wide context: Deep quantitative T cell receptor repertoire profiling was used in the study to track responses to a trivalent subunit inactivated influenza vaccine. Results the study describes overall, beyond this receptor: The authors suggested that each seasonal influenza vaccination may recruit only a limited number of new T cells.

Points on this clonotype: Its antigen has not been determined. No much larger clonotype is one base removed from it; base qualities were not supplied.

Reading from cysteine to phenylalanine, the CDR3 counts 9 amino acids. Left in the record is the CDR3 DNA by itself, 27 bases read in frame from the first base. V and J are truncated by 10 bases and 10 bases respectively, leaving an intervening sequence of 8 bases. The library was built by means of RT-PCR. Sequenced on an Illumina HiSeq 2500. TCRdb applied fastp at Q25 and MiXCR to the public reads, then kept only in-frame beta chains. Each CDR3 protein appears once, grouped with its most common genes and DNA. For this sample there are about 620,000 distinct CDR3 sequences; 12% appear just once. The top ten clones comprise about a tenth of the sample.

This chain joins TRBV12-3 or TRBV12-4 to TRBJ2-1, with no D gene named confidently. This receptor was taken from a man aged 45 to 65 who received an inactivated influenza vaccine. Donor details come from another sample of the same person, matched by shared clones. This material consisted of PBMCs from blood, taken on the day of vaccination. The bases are TGTGCCACCTCGTTCGAGCAGTTCTTC. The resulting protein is CATSFEQFF.